The 9 T cell receptor beta chains below all came from one sample that was sequenced in a study of T cells in Graves' hyperthyroidism and ophthalmopathy. RNA transcripts provided the source from which TCR beta CDR3 regions were amplified. An initial round of RT-PCR targeting the TCR CDR3 relied on the HTBI primer set. TCRdb re-called the multiplex PCR reads with MiXCR, one entry per CDR3 protein. The repertoire includes around 600,000 distinct CDR3 sequences, roughly 46% of them detected once, and roughly 7.2% sits in the top ten. The sequenced sample consisted of peripheral blood or thyroid tissue (not recorded which). The receptor set was obtained from an adult man with Graves' disease, either hyperthyroidism or ophthalmopathy (not recorded which).

This clonotype was picked up a small number of times. This chain joins TRBV2 and TRBJ1-2; no definite D call. From germline, CDR1 is SNHLY and CDR2 FYNNEI. Trimming removed 7 bases from V and 3 bases from J, with 18 bases in between. The CDR3 length is 15 residues. CDR3 in DNA: TGTGCCAGCAAATTCGAGGCAACTACTTACTATGGCTACACCTTC. This gives the protein CASKFEATTYYGYTF.

The chain recombines TRBV10-3 with TRBJ1-5; D unclear. Trimming took 0 bases from V and 3 from J, leaving 15 bases between them. The CDR3 loop spans 17 amino acids. Germline CDR1 and CDR2: ENHRY and SYGVKD. CDR3 DNA: TGTGCCATCAGTGAGTCGAGCCCAGGAGTCGACAATCAGCCCCAGCATTTT. Translated: CAISESSPGVDNQPQHF.

In its sample, this clonotype was seen many times. This chain joins TRBV2 and TRBJ1-4; D perhaps matches TRBD1 (5 bases). The CDR3 runs 14 residues. Between the trimmed V and J ends, which lost 6 bases and 5 bases, there was a span of 13 bases. The V gene's germline CDR1 is SNHLY and CDR2 FYNNEI. CDR3 region: CASRGDVKNEKLFF. The DNA of the CDR3 is TGTGCCAGCAGGGGGGACGTCAAAAATGAAAAACTGTTTTTT.

This clonotype has at least ten counts. The chain is built from TRBV24-1 and TRBJ2-5; 10 bases match TRBD1. The length of the CDR3 is 16 residues. The V segment lost 9 bases and the J segment 0 bases; nucleotides outside the gene matches: 9. Germline-derived CDR1 and CDR2 are KGHDR and SFDVKD. As DNA, the CDR3 is TGTGCCACCGGACAGGCTGGGACAGGGGACCAAGAGACCCAGTACTTC. It yields the protein CATGQAGTGDQETQYF.

The CDR3 sequence is CASSLQGAINEKLFF. CDR3 sequence (DNA): TGTGCCAGCAGCTTACAGGGGGCGATTAATGAAAAACTGTTTTTT. V usage is TRBV5-4 and J usage is TRBJ1-4, with TRBD1 matching over 9 bases. V lost 2 bases and J lost 4; bases outside the gene matches: 3. Germline assignment: CDR1 SGHNT and CDR2 YYREEE (reference sequence). This CDR3 comprises 15 residues.

The chain combines TRBV10-3 with TRBJ2-2; 9 positions agree with TRBD1. This CDR3 region has 14 residues. V shed 11 bases and J 6 bases; nucleotides not matched to a gene: 10. Germline V lookup: CDR1 ENHRY, CDR2 SYGVKD. The CDR3: CAVLEDRGSGELFF. The CDR3 DNA sequence: TGTGCCGTCCTAGAGGACAGGGGATCCGGGGAGCTGTTTTTT.

Comments on this clonotype: This is likely a read error, given that the CDR3 carries no conserved phenylalanine or tryptophan at its end. The chain joins TRBV10-3 to TRBJ2-7; 12 positions match TRBD1. Germline CDR1 and CDR2: ENHRY and SYGVKD. V lost 2 bases, J lost 5 bases, and 1 base stayed unmatched. The CDR3 length is 14 residues. This CDR3 is CAISEGTGGDEQYS. The CDR3 DNA is TGTGCCATCAGTGAGGGGACAGGGGGCGACGAGCAGTACTCC.

This clonotype was detected many times. The CDR3 protein is CASSAGTNYGYTF. The CDR3 DNA reads TGTGCCAGCAGTGCCGGGACAAACTATGGCTACACCTTC. The chain combines TRBV2 with TRBJ1-2, with D possibly TRBD1 on 6 matching bases. Germline assignment: CDR1 SNHLY and CDR2 FYNNEI. The V end was cut by 4 bases, the J end by 2 bases, with 8 bases between. This CDR3 is built from 13 residues.

The chain joins TRBV7-8 to TRBJ1-2; 7 positions agree with TRBD1. V lost 5 bases, J lost 4 bases, and 13 bases stayed unmatched. CDR1 and CDR2 (germline): SGHVS, FQNEAQ. The CDR3 spans 16 residues. The CDR3 region has the DNA TGTGCCAGCAGCGGGTGGGACAGAGTTCGGAGCTATGGCTACACCTTC. As protein: CASSGWDRVRSYGYTF.